This TCR beta chain comes out of a study of T cell changes during pregnancy in multiple sclerosis. Germline V gene lookup returns CDR1 SGHNT and CDR2 YYREEE (reference sequence). V lost 0 bases and J 4 bases, leaving 10 bases between the germline ends. This CDR3 comprises 14 residues. Only in-frame clones appear in the TCRdb table, and some are missing; sequencing was by immunoSEQ multiplex PCR. The data show about 23,000 clones, with around nine tenths seen just once and approximately 1% held by the top ten. Source: CD4+ T cells from peripheral blood mononuclear cells, taken in the first trimester of pregnancy. The receptor was derived from a female donor in good health, enrolled as a control in a pregnancy study. The J gene is TRBJ1-1, the V gene TRBV5-4; TRBD1 might be the D (5 bases). The DNA of the CDR3 is TGTGCCAGCAGCTTGGTAGGGGAGGGCACTGAAGCTTTCTTT. Translation: CASSLVGEGTEAFF.